Shown below are 28 T cell receptor beta chains from a single sample sequenced in a study of Ad26.COV2.S vaccination and SARS-CoV-2 variants. Stated treatment: 19 received Ad26.COV2.S at low or high dose, single or two shots; roughly five received placebo; per-sample allocation not given. Collection of samples fell on day 63 after the first vaccine or placebo injection. Here immunoSEQ multiplex PCR was the method, and the copy in TCRdb shows in-frame clones only, minus some. The sample consists of about 280,000 clones, more than 70% of them appearing once. Sequencing used peripheral blood, obtained in a trial of Ad26.COV2.S vaccine versus placebo. Receptor source: a person aged 18-65 years who received the Ad26.COV2.S COVID-19 vaccine or a placebo.

The chain recombines TRBV19 with TRBJ2-2; D is unclear. Germline CDR1 and CDR2: LNHDA and SQIVND (reference sequence). The CDR3 runs to 14 residues. V was pared by 7 bases and J by 1 base, with 10 bases between. CDR3 sequence reads: CASTLTGNTGELFF. The CDR3 region has the DNA TGTGCCAGTACTCTAACCGGGAACACCGGGGAGCTGTTTTTT.

This rearrangement joins TRBV3-1 (or the pseudogene TRBV3-2) to TRBJ1-2; D remains ambiguous. Germline CDR1 and CDR2: LGHDT and YNNKEL (reference sequence). V was clipped by 7 bases and J by 7 bases, with 16 bases between them. The CDR3 runs 13 residues. In nucleotides, the CDR3 is TGTGCCAGCAACCCCTCCGGGGTCGGTGGCTACACCTTC. It yields the protein CASNPSGVGGYTF.

This sequence joins TRBV30 and TRBJ1-1; 10 bases are a match to TRBD1. This CDR3 comprises 13 residues. The V gene end was trimmed by 1 base and the J gene end by 10 bases; junction bases not matched to a gene: 6. CDR1 is GTSNPN and CDR2 is SVGIG in the germline V gene (reference sequence). CDR3 sequence: CAWSGTGGNAAFF. CDR3 in DNA: TGTGCCTGGAGTGGGACAGGGGGTAATGCAGCTTTCTTT.

The chain joins TRBV5-1 to TRBJ2-1; 12 bases align to TRBD2. This CDR3 region has 15 residues. The V gene end was trimmed by 4 bases and the J gene end by 4 bases; junction bases not matched to a gene: 3. CDR1 and CDR2 (germline): SGHRS, YFSETQ. The CDR3 reads CASSQTSGGYNEQFF. The CDR3 DNA reads TGCGCCAGCAGCCAGACTAGCGGGGGATACAATGAGCAGTTCTTC.

The chain combines TRBV2 with TRBJ1-2; D is undetermined. The ends were cut back, 6 bases at V and 6 bases at J, with 11 bases in the middle. The CDR3 spans 12 residues. Germline V CDR1 and CDR2: SNHLY, FYNNEI. The DNA for the CDR3 is TGTGCCAGCAGGGAGGGTGGCCATGGCTACACCTTC. It is translated as CASREGGHGYTF.

The chain recombines TRBV27 with TRBJ1-1; no definite D call. CDR1 and CDR2 (germline): MNHEY, SMNVEV (reference sequence). The length of the CDR3 is 18 residues. Trimming removed 2 bases from V and 3 bases from J, with 22 bases in between. The CDR3 here is CASSLGSRVGSGYTEAFF. The DNA of the CDR3 is TGTGCCAGCAGTTTAGGCAGTAGGGTAGGGTCGGGTTACACTGAAGCTTTCTTT.

The V and J genes are TRBV12-3 or TRBV12-4 and TRBJ1-1; tentative D call: TRBD1 (6 bases). The CDR3 loop spans 13 amino acids. V lost 6 bases, J lost 6 bases, and 14 bases lay in between. CDR3 nucleotides: TGTGCCAGCAGCTCGATCAGGGGTGCTGAAGCTTTCTTT. Translating gives CASSSIRGAEAFF.

The V gene is TRBV10-3, the J gene TRBJ2-1; perhaps D is TRBD1 or TRBD2 (5 bases each). CDR1 is ENHRY, CDR2 SYGVKD, per germline. CDR3 size: 17 residues. Trimming stripped 6 bases from V and 5 bases from J, with 23 bases between. CDR3 nucleotides: TGTGCCATCAGCCCCTTCCCGAGCGAGGGGAAGCACAATGAGCAGTTCTTC. Residues: CAISPFPSEGKHNEQFF.

V usage is TRBV3-1 (or the pseudogene TRBV3-2) and J usage is TRBJ2-1; D is unclear. Trimming stripped 4 bases from V and 0 bases from J, with 7 bases between. The CDR3 sequence is 14 residues long. Germline CDR1 LGHDT, CDR2 YNNKEL (reference sequence). The CDR3 region is CASSPPSSYNEQFF. CDR3 sequence (DNA): TGTGCCAGCAGCCCACCTAGCTCCTACAATGAGCAGTTCTTC.

The J gene is TRBJ2-3, the V gene TRBV21-1; TRBD1 is taken as the D call from the table, unchecked against the DNA. TRBV21-1 is termed a pseudogene. There are 16 residues in the CDR3. CDR3 residues: CASSARDRGKYDTQYF. CDR3 DNA: TGTGCCAGCAGCGCCCGGGACAGGGGAAAATATGATACGCAGTATTTT.

The chain recombines TRBV12-3 or TRBV12-4 with TRBJ1-6; unclear D gene. Trimming stripped 4 bases from V and 7 bases from J, with 8 bases between. The CDR3 sequence is 13 residues long. CDR3 bases: TGTGCCAGCAGTTCTATTGGGAATTCACCCCTCCACTTT. Translating it yields CASSSIGNSPLHF.

V usage is TRBV2 and J usage is TRBJ2-2; TRBD2 matches at 14 bases. Trimming took 7 bases from V and 0 from J; bases not matched to a gene: 4. Germline CDR1 SNHLY, CDR2 FYNNEI. The CDR3 contains 17 residues. The CDR3 loop is CASTRLAGGANTGELFF. The CDR3 DNA follows: TGTGCCAGCACGAGACTAGCGGGAGGGGCGAACACCGGGGAGCTGTTTTTT.

CDR3 DNA: TGTGCCAGCAGACCCGACAGGGATTGGGGCACTGAAGCTTTCTTT. It is translated as CASRPDRDWGTEAFF. V and J are TRBV6-4 and TRBJ1-1, with 7 bases aligning to TRBD1. Germline CDR1 reads MRHNA; CDR2 reads SNTAGT. This CDR3 is built from 15 residues. V dropped 6 bases and J dropped 4; count of bases not matched to a gene: 11.

The V gene is TRBV2, the J gene TRBJ2-7, with D unclear. In germline, CDR1 is SNHLY, CDR2 FYNNEI. V lost 3 bases and J lost 2, with 11 bases in between. This CDR3 is 14 amino acids long. DNA for the CDR3: TGTGCCAGCAGTGATAGTGGGTATACCTACGAGCAGTACTTC. Its translation is CASSDSGYTYEQYF.

This clone came up a few times. This chain links TRBV5-4 with TRBJ2-7, with D perhaps assigned TRBD1 or TRBD2 (5 bases each). Germline CDR1 reads SGHNT; CDR2 reads YYREEE (reference sequence). The CDR3 is 15 amino acids. V gave up 4 bases and J gave up 2 bases, with 16 bases separating them. CDR3 coding DNA: TGTGCCAGCAGCGGGGGTCTGTCCTCAACCTACGAGCAGTACTTC. Protein: CASSGGLSSTYEQYF. Drawing the rest from reference TRBV5-4 and TRBJ2-7, the complete variable domain is ETGVTQSPTHLIKTRGQQVTLRCSSQSGHNTVSWYQQALGQGPQFIFQYYREEENGRGNFPPRFSGLQFPNYSSELNVNALELDDSALYLCASSGGLSSTYEQYFGPGTRLTVT.

J is TRBJ1-4 and V is TRBV5-1; D remains unclear. Germline CDR1 SGHRS, CDR2 YFSETQ. This CDR3 spans 13 amino acids. V lost 0 bases, J lost 8 bases, and 8 bases lay in between. The CDR3 reads CASSLGVEEKLFF. The CDR3 bases are TGCGCCAGCAGCTTGGGGGTGGAAGAAAAACTGTTTTTT.

This clone has just one count. This chain links TRBV7-2 with TRBJ2-1; no definite D call. The V gene lost 1 base and the J gene lost 0 bases, with 7 bases spanning the gap. Germline V CDR1 and CDR2: SGHTA, FQGNSA. CDR3 length: 15 amino acids. As DNA, the CDR3 is TGTGCCAGCAGCTTAGACGGAGTCTCCTACAATGAGCAGTTCTTC. It translates to CASSLDGVSYNEQFF.

J is TRBJ2-3 and V is TRBV4-1; D gene ambiguous. The CDR3 length is 14 residues. V lost 7 bases to trimming and J lost 3 bases, with 14 bases between them. Per the germline V gene, CDR1 is MGHRA and CDR2 is YSYEKL. The CDR3 region is CASNPRYGTDTQYF. CDR3 DNA: TGCGCCAGCAACCCAAGATACGGGACAGATACGCAGTATTTT.

The V call is TRBV5-1, the J call TRBJ2-7; possibly TRBD1 for D (5 bases). The germline V gene has CDR1 SGHRS and CDR2 YFSETQ. V was pared by 2 bases and J by 6 bases, with 24 bases between. This CDR3 region has 17 residues. Here the CDR3 reads CASSFEPRGLKRGEQYF. The CDR3 DNA follows: TGCGCCAGCAGCTTTGAGCCAAGGGGCCTGAAACGCGGCGAGCAGTACTTC. Drawing the rest from reference TRBV5-1 and TRBJ2-7, the complete variable domain is KAGVTQTPRYLIKTRGQQVTLSCSPISGHRSVSWYQQTPGQGLQFLFEYFSETQRNKGNFPGRFSGRQFSNSRSEMNVSTLELGDSALYLCASSFEPRGLKRGEQYFGPGTRLTVT.

V and J are TRBV19 and TRBJ1-4; 8 positions match TRBD1. The germline CDR1 and CDR2 sequences are LNHDA and SQIVND (reference sequence). The V gene end was trimmed by 3 bases and the J gene end by 4 bases; junction bases not matched to a gene: 4. The CDR3 consists of 15 residues. As DNA, the CDR3 is TGTGCCAGTAGTATCGGGGACAGGAATAATGAAAAACTGTTTTTT. The encoded protein is CASSIGDRNNEKLFF.

On this clone: Other nucleotide sequences from this sample produce the same CDR3. The chain recombines TRBV6-5 with TRBJ1-2, with D unclear. The CDR3 extends over 13 amino acids. Germline V gene sequence: CDR1 MNHEY, CDR2 SVGAGI. The V end lost 6 bases, the J end lost 4 bases, and 12 bases lay between the germline ends. The CDR3 protein is CASRAGTGYGYTF. The CDR3 DNA is TGTGCCAGCAGGGCGGGCACCGGCTATGGCTACACCTTC.

The rearrangement joins TRBV12-3 or TRBV12-4 to TRBJ2-7; weak D call: TRBD2 (6 bases). The ends were cut back, 8 bases at V and 7 bases at J, with 12 bases in the middle. This CDR3 region has 11 residues. The CDR3 nucleotides are TGTGCCAGCCGGGACTCGGGGGAGCAGTACTTC. Protein: CASRDSGEQYF.

This chain connects TRBV2 to TRBJ1-6, with a weak D call TRBD1 (5 bases). Trimming cost V 7 bases and J 7 bases, with 11 bases left between them. CDR1 is SNHLY, CDR2 FYNNEI, per germline. The CDR3 is 13 residues long. CDR3 nucleotide sequence: TGTGCCAGCACGGGGGATCACAATTCACCCCTCCACTTT. Translating gives CASTGDHNSPLHF.

The chain uses TRBV18 and TRBJ1-2; D call uncertain. V was pared by 4 bases and J by 1 base, with 10 bases between. Germline V gene data show CDR1 as KGHSH and CDR2 as LQKENI. The CDR3 loop spans 14 amino acids. The CDR3 loop is CASSLEGRNYGYTF. The CDR3 nucleotides are TGTGCCAGCTCACTGGAGGGTCGTAACTATGGCTACACCTTC.

The rearrangement links TRBV5-6 to TRBJ1-1; 10 positions agree with TRBD1. CDR1 SGHDT and CDR2 YYEEEE come from the germline V gene. The ends lost 4 bases at V and 10 bases at J; junction bases unmatched: 7. CDR3 length: 13 amino acids. CDR3 in amino acids: CASSGDRGVIAFF. The CDR3 nucleotides are TGTGCCAGCAGCGGGGACAGGGGAGTCATAGCTTTCTTT.

This clone showed up just a few times. The chain has TRBV2 and TRBJ1-1, with D perhaps TRBD1 (5 bases). The CDR3 is made up of 14 amino acids. V lost 6 bases and J lost 1, with 12 bases in between. Germline lookup yields CDR1 SNHLY and CDR2 FYNNEI. Here the CDR3 DNA reads TGTGCCAGCAGCACCCGACAGCAGAACACTGAAGCTTTCTTT. It translates to CASSTRQQNTEAFF.

This chain uses TRBV13 with TRBJ1-5, with D possibly matching TRBD1 (5 bases). The V end lost 0 bases, the J end lost 5 bases, and 8 bases lay between the germline ends. The germline gives CDR1 PRHDT, CDR2 FYEKMQ (reference sequence). The CDR3 consists of 14 residues. CDR3 region: CASSLGGRYQPQHF. CDR3 bases: TGTGCCAGCAGCTTAGGGGGGCGGTATCAGCCCCAGCATTTT.

Regarding this clone: The junction shows a germline mismatch at one end, possibly a read error. The chain is built from TRBV7-7 and TRBJ2-7; 7 bases align to TRBD2. Germline lookup yields CDR1 SSHAT and CDR2 FNYEAQ (reference sequence). The CDR3 is made up of 14 amino acids. The CDR3 is CASSPRAGTYEQYF. The CDR3 DNA is TGTGCTAGCAGCCCCCGAGCGGGGACCTACGAGCAGTACTTC.